These 30 T cell receptor beta chains originate from one sample sequenced in a study of OX40 agonist ivuxolimab in advanced cancers. Using immunoSEQ multiplex PCR, the repertoire was profiled, and TCRdb retains in-frame clones only, with some absent. The sample shows under 20,000 clones, around two thirds of them seen only once. This material consisted of CD4+ or CD8+ T cells sorted from blood, taken in a trial of the OX40 agonist ivuxolimab. The receptors shown here come from an adult with an advanced solid tumor such as melanoma, head and neck, liver or kidney cancer.

This clone was seen only once. The chain joins TRBV19 to TRBJ2-7; D unclear. Trimming shortened V by 9 bases and J by 6 bases, and 18 bases separated the two germline ends. The CDR3 consists of 13 residues. Germline V gives CDR1 LNHDA, CDR2 SQIVND (reference sequence). CDR3 bases: TGTGCCAGCATACCCGGGCTCCACGGCGAGCAGTACTTC. Its translation: CASIPGLHGEQYF.

The V and J genes are TRBV4-3 and TRBJ2-3; TRBD2 matches 14 bases. In germline, CDR1 is LGHNA, CDR2 YSLEER. There are 16 residues in the CDR3. The V segment lost 3 bases and the J segment 4 bases; nucleotides outside the gene matches: 3. CDR3 nucleotide sequence: TGCGCCAGCAGCCAGCTGACTAGCGGGGGGGCAGATACGCAGTATTTT. It encodes CASSQLTSGGADTQYF.

The genes are TRBV4-1 and TRBJ1-1, with D possibly matching TRBD1 (5 bases). Trimming left V 0 bases short and J 5 bases short, with 13 bases between. CDR1 MGHRA and CDR2 YSYEKL come from the germline V gene. The CDR3 runs 15 residues. For the CDR3, the DNA is TGCGCCAGCAGCCAAGATGCGGCCAGGGTAACTGAAGCTTTCTTT. Its translation: CASSQDAARVTEAFF.

This clone was detected only a few times. The chain has TRBV7-8 and TRBJ2-5, with D perhaps given as TRBD1 or TRBD2 (5 bases each). This CDR3 region has 14 residues. CDR1 is SGHVS, CDR2 FQNEAQ, per germline. The ends were cut back, 7 bases at V and 3 bases at J, with 15 bases in the middle. The CDR3 loop is CASTLPGREETQYF. The CDR3 DNA sequence: TGTGCCAGCACCCTGCCGGGGCGGGAAGAGACCCAGTACTTC.

The rearrangement joins TRBV7-3 to TRBJ2-3, with D unresolved. Germline loops: CDR1 SGHTA, CDR2 FQGTGA. V lost 2 bases to trimming and J lost 3 bases, with 9 bases between them. CDR3 length: 14 amino acids. CDR3 residues: CASSLSQITDTQYF. CDR3 nucleotides: TGTGCCAGCAGCTTATCTCAGATTACAGATACGCAGTATTTT.

This clone was seen once. The chain uses TRBV4-3 and TRBJ2-1; tentatively, D is TRBD2 (5 bases). V gave up 0 bases and J gave up 0 bases, with 6 bases separating them. The CDR3 contains 15 residues. Germline values: CDR1 LGHNA, CDR2 YSLEER. The CDR3 DNA reads TGCGCCAGCAGCCAAGAAGCGGCCTCCTACAATGAGCAGTTCTTC. Translation gives CASSQEAASYNEQFF.

This sequence joins TRBV4-3 and TRBJ2-1; the match to TRBD2 covers 7 bases. Germline V lookup: CDR1 LGHNA, CDR2 YSLEER. Trimming removed 4 bases from V and 9 bases from J; junction bases left unmatched: 6. The CDR3 loop spans 13 amino acids. This CDR3 is CASSPGLPSEQFF. CDR3 coding DNA: TGCGCCAGCAGCCCGGGACTACCTAGTGAGCAGTTCTTC.

This sequence joins TRBV27 and TRBJ2-7, with 8 bases matching TRBD2. This CDR3 has 15 residues. Germline V lookup: CDR1 MNHEY, CDR2 SMNVEV (reference sequence). J lost 6 bases, V lost 0 bases, and 7 bases had no gene match. The CDR3 sequence: CASSLSFSGALEQYF. CDR3 sequence (DNA): TGTGCCAGCAGTTTATCGTTTAGCGGGGCCCTCGAGCAGTACTTC.

This chain uses TRBV5-6 with TRBJ2-6; D is undetermined. In germline, CDR1 is SGHDT, CDR2 YYEEEE. The CDR3 contains 15 residues. Trimming removed 0 bases from V and 0 bases from J, with 4 bases in between. DNA of the CDR3: TGTGCCAGCAGCTTGGGAGGCTCTGGGGCCAACGTCCTGACTTTC. Translating it yields CASSLGGSGANVLTF.

The rearrangement uses TRBV5-5 and TRBJ2-7, with D perhaps matching TRBD1 (5 bases). The CDR3 consists of 14 residues. Between the trimmed V and J ends, which lost 5 bases and 0 bases, there was a span of 12 bases. The germline V gene encodes CDR1 SGHKS and CDR2 YYEKEE (reference sequence). The CDR3 DNA follows: TGTGCCAGCAGATTAGGACAAGGCTCCTACGAGCAGTACTTC. Its translation: CASRLGQGSYEQYF.

The rearrangement uses TRBV4-3 and TRBJ1-3; D perhaps matches TRBD1 (6 bases). The CDR3 covers 18 residues. V was pared by 0 bases and J by 2 bases, with 17 bases between. Germline V gene lookup returns CDR1 LGHNA and CDR2 YSLEER. The CDR3 bases are TGCGCCAGCAGCCAAGATTATACAGGGTATTCCCCTGGAAACACCATATATTTT. The encoded protein is CASSQDYTGYSPGNTIYF.

This clone is termed large. V usage is TRBV11-2 and J usage is TRBJ2-1; 11 positions match TRBD1. Germline trimming cut 2 bases from V and 0 bases from J; bases unmatched to any gene: 6. The CDR3 has 18 residues. CDR1 is SGHAT and CDR2 is FQNNGV in the germline V gene. CDR3 in amino acids: CASSLIFGTGGSYNEQFF. The CDR3 DNA is TGTGCCAGCAGCTTAATCTTCGGGACAGGGGGCTCCTACAATGAGCAGTTCTTC.

This clone was seen only a few times. The chain has TRBV7-9 and TRBJ2-1; D is possibly TRBD2 (5 bases). The V end lost 8 bases, the J end lost 0 bases, and 11 bases lay between the germline ends. This CDR3 has 14 residues. CDR1 is SEHNR, CDR2 FQNEAQ, per germline (reference sequence). The CDR3 nucleotides read TGTGCCAGCCTCATGGGGAGCTCCTACAATGAGCAGTTCTTC. Translated, it gives CASLMGSSYNEQFF.

This chain links TRBV12-2 with TRBJ1-2; TRBD1 reflects the table's D call only, with no check against the DNA. TRBV12-2 is shown as a pseudogene. The CDR3 spans 18 residues. The CDR3 protein is CASRLPDPSRASWYGYTF. The CDR3 DNA follows: TGTGCAAGTCGCTTACCCGACCCCAGCAGGGCTTCGTGGTATGGCTACACCTTC.

This clone is judged large. The chain joins TRBV11-2 to TRBJ2-1, with D unresolved. The germline V gene encodes CDR1 SGHAT and CDR2 FQNNGV. The germline V and J ends were trimmed by 5 bases and 4 bases, with 3 bases remaining between them. The CDR3 runs 11 residues. The CDR3 loop reads CASSEYNEQFF. CDR3 sequence (DNA): TGTGCCAGCAGCGAATACAATGAGCAGTTCTTC.

The CDR3 here is CAWSVSHYEQYF. The CDR3 DNA follows: TGTGCCTGGAGTGTCAGTCACTACGAGCAGTACTTC. J is TRBJ2-7 and V is TRBV30; D unclear. In germline, CDR1 is GTSNPN, CDR2 SVGIG (reference sequence). Trimming pared 0 bases from V and 3 bases from J, leaving 6 bases between. CDR3 size: 12 residues. Complete variable domain (other parts from reference TRBV30 and TRBJ2-7): SQTIHQWPATLVQPVGSPLSLECTVEGTSNPNLYWYRQAAGRGLQLLFYSVGIGQISSEVPQNLSASRPQDRQFILSSKKLLLSDSGFYLCAWSVSHYEQYFGPGTRLTVT.

The chain employs TRBV11-2 and TRBJ2-7; TRBD1 agrees at 8 bases. CDR3 length: 15 amino acids. The germline gives CDR1 SGHAT, CDR2 FQNNGV. Trimming removed 1 base from V and 3 bases from J; junction bases left unmatched: 5. CDR3 protein: CASSLAGTGFYEQYF. In DNA form, the CDR3 reads TGTGCCAGCAGCTTAGCGGGGACAGGATTCTACGAGCAGTACTTC.

This clone ranks as medium-sized. The chain employs TRBV28 and TRBJ2-7, with a weak D call TRBD1 (6 bases). This CDR3 spans 12 amino acids. V was trimmed by 7 bases and J by 9 bases, leaving 16 bases between them. Per the germline V gene, CDR1 is MDHEN and CDR2 is SYDVKM. The CDR3 coding sequence is TGTGCCAGCACAAACCCCAGGGGCGGGCAGTACTTC. Encoded protein: CASTNPRGGQYF.

This clone was detected only once. The chain carries TRBV9 and TRBJ2-1; 7 positions agree with TRBD1. The CDR3 totals 15 residues. Unmatched junction bases numbered 7, after V lost 4 bases and J lost 3 bases. Per the germline V gene, CDR1 is SGDLS and CDR2 is YYNGEE. The CDR3 DNA is TGTGCCAGCAGCTTCGAGGGGGCTCTCTACAATGAGCAGTTCTTC. Its translation is CASSFEGALYNEQFF.

This rearrangement joins TRBV4-1 to TRBJ2-7; possible D gene TRBD1, 6 bases. V was clipped by 4 bases and J by 3 bases, with 28 bases between them. This CDR3 contains 19 residues. The germline V gene encodes CDR1 MGHRA and CDR2 YSYEKL. CDR3 nucleotides: TGCGCCAGCAGCCTCCGATCGGACAGAGAGTACGGGTCCCACTACGAGCAGTACTTC. Translation: CASSLRSDREYGSHYEQYF.

V usage is TRBV7-9 and J usage is TRBJ2-1; perhaps D is TRBD1 or TRBD2 (5 bases each). V was pared by 1 base and J by 3 bases, with 10 bases between. In germline, CDR1 is SEHNR, CDR2 FQNEAQ (reference sequence). The CDR3 has 15 amino acids. Here the CDR3 reads CASSLDRDRYNEQFF. DNA of the CDR3: TGTGCCAGCAGCTTAGACCGGGACCGCTACAATGAGCAGTTCTTC. Combining the CDR3 with reference TRBV7-9 and TRBJ2-1 gives the whole variable domain DTGVSQNPRHKITKRGQNVTFRCDPISEHNRLYWYRQTLGQGPEFLTYFQNEAQLEKSRLLSDRFSAERPKGSFSTLEIQRTEQGDSAMYLCASSLDRDRYNEQFFGPGTRLTVL.

This clone was seen once. V and J are TRBV10-2 and TRBJ1-1; D is possibly TRBD1 (6 bases). Germline CDR1 and CDR2: WSHSY and SAAADI. The CDR3 spans 14 residues. V shed 4 bases and J shed 11 bases, with 20 bases lying between them. In DNA form, the CDR3 reads TGCGCCAGCAGTGGAGGACAGTCTGGCTCTGGGGCTTTCTTT. It encodes CASSGGQSGSGAFF.

The chain has TRBV9 and TRBJ1-1; D gene unclear. The CDR3 is 11 amino acids. Germline loops: CDR1 SGDLS, CDR2 YYNGEE. Deletions cut 4 bases from V and 8 bases from J, with 9 bases between. The CDR3: CASSPANEAFF. CDR3 nucleotides: TGTGCCAGCAGCCCCGCCAACGAAGCTTTCTTT.

Details on this clone: The junction departs from germline at one end; a sequencing error may be responsible. The chain joins TRBV19 to TRBJ2-5; a weak D match, TRBD1 (6 bases). Germline CDR1 LNHDA, CDR2 SQIVND (reference sequence). CDR3 length: 14 residues. The CDR3: CANSIDGGFETQYF. DNA for the CDR3: TGTGCCAATAGTATCGATGGGGGCTTTGAGACCCAGTACTTC.

The chain is built from TRBV28 and TRBJ1-2; D uncertain. The CDR3 spans 16 residues. Germline CDR1 MDHEN, CDR2 SYDVKM. Trimming took 3 bases from V and 2 from J, leaving 16 bases between them. CDR3 loop: CASSLRRVPLNYGYTF. In DNA, the CDR3 is TGTGCCAGCAGTTTGAGAAGGGTTCCCCTGAACTATGGCTACACCTTC.

The rearrangement uses TRBV5-1 and TRBJ1-4; D might be TRBD1 (5 bases). V gave up 4 bases and J gave up 4 bases, with 17 bases separating them. The CDR3 extends over 16 amino acids. Germline V gene data show CDR1 as SGHRS and CDR2 as YFSETQ. The CDR3 region is CASSLGEQGFNEKLFF. CDR3 DNA sequence: TGCGCCAGCAGCCTAGGGGAGCAGGGCTTTAATGAAAAACTGTTTTTT. Combining the CDR3 with reference TRBV5-1 and TRBJ1-4 gives the whole variable domain KAGVTQTPRYLIKTRGQQVTLSCSPISGHRSVSWYQQTPGQGLQFLFEYFSETQRNKGNFPGRFSGRQFSNSRSEMNVSTLELGDSALYLCASSLGEQGFNEKLFFGSGTQLSVL.

This chain connects TRBV28 to TRBJ2-5; 10 bases fit TRBD2. V lost 3 bases, J lost 4 bases, and 5 bases stayed unmatched. Germline lookup yields CDR1 MDHEN and CDR2 SYDVKM. The CDR3 length is 15 residues. CDR3 sequence: CASSFPSGGRETQYF. In nucleotides, the CDR3 is TGTGCCAGCAGTTTCCCTAGCGGGGGCAGAGAGACCCAGTACTTC.

This clone was seen only a few times. The gene calls are TRBV7-8 and TRBJ1-1; D is ambiguous. Germline V gene data show CDR1 as SGHVS and CDR2 as FQNEAQ. The V and J ends lost 4 bases and 0 bases respectively, with 12 bases between them. This CDR3 is built from 15 residues. CDR3 bases: TGTGCCAGCAGCTCCCCCAGAGAAATGAACACTGAAGCTTTCTTT. Encoded protein: CASSSPREMNTEAFF.

The chain couples TRBV11-2 to TRBJ2-7; no reliable D call. CDR1 and CDR2 from the germline V gene are SGHAT and FQNNGV. Between the trimmed V and J ends, which lost 4 bases and 1 base, there was a span of 5 bases. There are 12 residues in the CDR3. CDR3 coding DNA: TGTGCCAGCAGCTCGTTTTCCTACGAGCAGTACTTC. Protein product: CASSSFSYEQYF. The variable domain in full, with the rest retrieved from reference TRBV11-2 and TRBJ2-7, is EAGVAQSPRYKIIEKRQSVAFWCNPISGHATLYWYQQILGQGPKLLIQFQNNGVVDDSQLPKDRFSAERLKGVDSTLKIQPAKLEDSAVYLCASSSFSYEQYFGPGTRLTVT.

The rearrangement uses TRBV7-8 and TRBJ1-6; tentatively, D is TRBD1 (6 bases). The V gene lost 7 bases and the J gene lost 5 bases, with 18 bases spanning the gap. The CDR3 loop spans 16 amino acids. In germline, CDR1 is SGHVS, CDR2 FQNEAQ. DNA for the CDR3: TGTGCCAGCACCTTCCTCAGGGGAAGAGATAATTCACCCCTCCACTTT. Amino acid sequence: CASTFLRGRDNSPLHF.